The 4 T cell receptor beta chains given below trace back to one sample, sequenced in a study of control samples from healthy donors and cancer patients. Assay used: immunoSEQ multiplex PCR; TCRdb lists only in-frame clones, some missing. This sample has fewer than 200,000 clones; around 94% occur once, and the top ten carry around 15%. The material sequenced was PBMCs. These receptors were taken from a man in his sixties with colorectal cancer.

Notes on this clone: Other DNA sequences in this specimen translate into the identical CDR3. V and J are TRBV24-1 and TRBJ2-1; 12 bases map to TRBD2. The length of the CDR3 is 16 residues. The trim removed 3 bases at V and 10 bases at J, leaving 9 bases unmatched. Germline CDR1 KGHDR, CDR2 SFDVKD. CDR3 in DNA: TGTGCCACCAGTGATCAACTAGCGGGGGGCCGCGGAGAGCAGTTCTTC. Its protein product is CATSDQLAGGRGEQFF.

This chain links TRBV28 with TRBJ2-1, with 8 positions matching TRBD2. Unmatched junction bases numbered 8, after V lost 1 base and J lost 3 bases. This CDR3 has 17 amino acids. Germline V gene data show CDR1 as MDHEN and CDR2 as SYDVKM. The CDR3 here is CASSLFETSEGYNEQFF. The DNA of the CDR3 is TGTGCCAGCAGTTTATTTGAGACTAGCGAGGGCTACAATGAGCAGTTCTTC.

The rearrangement links TRBV19 to TRBJ2-1; 7 bases are a match to TRBD1. The CDR3 length is 14 residues. CDR1 and CDR2 from the germline V gene are LNHDA and SQIVND (reference sequence). Trimming at V came to 5 bases and at J to 7 bases, leaving 8 bases not matched to a gene. Here the CDR3 reads CASSVVKGANEQFF. CDR3 DNA sequence: TGTGCCAGTAGTGTCGTAAAGGGGGCAAATGAGCAGTTCTTC.

Concerning this clone itself: One end of the junction varies from germline; a read error may be responsible. This chain joins TRBV6-5 and TRBJ2-7, with D possibly being TRBD1 (6 bases). CDR1 and CDR2 (germline): MNHEY, SVGAGI. The CDR3 spans 15 residues. In DNA form, the CDR3 reads TGTGCCGGCAGTTACTCAGGGGACCACTCCTACGAGCAGTACTTC. It translates to CAGSYSGDHSYEQYF.